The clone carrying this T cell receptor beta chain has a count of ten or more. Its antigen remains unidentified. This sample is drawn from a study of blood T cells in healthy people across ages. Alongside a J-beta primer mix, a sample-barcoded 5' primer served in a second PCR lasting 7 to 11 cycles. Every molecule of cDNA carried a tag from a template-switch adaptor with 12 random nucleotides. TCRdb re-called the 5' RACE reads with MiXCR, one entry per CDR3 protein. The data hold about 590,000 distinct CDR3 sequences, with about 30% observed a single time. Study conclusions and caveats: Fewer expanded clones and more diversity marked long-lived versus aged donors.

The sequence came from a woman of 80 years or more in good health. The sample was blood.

CDR3: CASSYPEETQYF. The CDR3, as DNA: TGTGCCAGCAGTTATCCTGAAGAGACCCAGTACTTC. The chain recombines TRBV6-2 or TRBV6-3 with TRBJ2-5, with D hard to call. This CDR3 is 12 amino acids long. Germline V gives CDR1 MNHEY, CDR2 SVGEGT. The ends were cut back, 3 bases at V and 3 bases at J, with 5 bases in the middle.